Given below is one T cell receptor beta chain in context. What it binds is not known. The method was immunoSEQ multiplex PCR; TCRdb's version includes in-frame clones alone and lacks a portion of them. The data contain roughly 15,000 clones, under 85% of them singletons. The data were obtained in a study of graft-versus-host responses after intestinal transplantation. Study in general: Transplant recipients had multivisceral, liver-intestinal, or isolated intestinal grafts.

The CDR3 length is 13 residues. Trimming removed 6 bases from V and 9 bases from J, with 15 bases in between. Germline CDR1 reads MNHNS; CDR2 reads SASEGT. Overall study results and limits: Detected in recipient marrow were GvH clones, some of which were first observed in ileum or blood.

Graft tissue was processed to release intraepithelial and lamina propria lymphocytes. Here the sequenced sample was ileum tissue, taken approximately 61 weeks after intestinal transplant. V gene TRBV6-1 combines with J gene TRBJ2-1; D is perhaps TRBD2 (6 bases). This sequence was found in a human patient who received an intestinal transplant, so some T cells may come from the graft donor. The DNA for the CDR3 is TGTGCCAGCAGGGGCGGGGTAGGGCCTGAGCAGTTCTTC. Protein: CASRGGVGPEQFF.